This TCR beta chain was identified during a study of response to subunit inactivated influenza vaccine (dated by TCRdb to 2017 to 2018). For context, the study as a whole: Deep quantitative profiling of the T cell receptor repertoire was used in the study to follow responses to a trivalent subunit inactivated influenza vaccine. The full study reports these points: It was suggested by the authors that each seasonal influenza vaccination may recruit only a limited number of new T cells.

Including cysteine and phenylalanine, the CDR3 has 14 amino acids. Only the CDR3 part of the read is kept: 42 bases, read in frame from the first base. The germline V gene sets CDR1 to MGHRA and CDR2 to YSYEKL. Deletion took 0 bases off V and 8 bases off J, with a span of 8 bases between the germline ends. Preparation of the library involved RT-PCR. Sequencing took place on an Illumina HiSeq 2500. Through fastp at Q25 and MiXCR, TCRdb rebuilt clones from the public reads, retaining in-frame beta chains. Every entry covers one CDR3 protein and lists the most common genes and DNA from its rows. Across this sample there are fewer than 250,000 distinct CDR3 sequences, with roughly 14% seen only once. The ten biggest clones cover about a quarter of the sample. Comments on this clonotype: It has no known antigen specificity. Within one base of it there is no much larger clone, and no base qualities were kept.

The sequence was collected from a man aged 50-59 years who received an inactivated influenza vaccine. Donor details come from another sample of the same person, matched by shared clones. This chain is built from TRBV4-1 and TRBJ1-6; the D segment cannot be called with confidence. The sample in question was CD8+ T cells sorted from PBMCs, obtained 4 to 6 days after vaccination. Read as DNA, the sequence is TGCGCCAGCAGCCAAGATGAAGGGTATTCACCCCTCCACTTT. It encodes CASSQDEGYSPLHF.